The rows below give T cell receptor beta chains drawn from one sample of a study of T cells in Graves' hyperthyroidism and ophthalmopathy. TCRdb redid the calling of the multiplex PCR reads with MiXCR, one entry per CDR3 protein. The data contain some 350,000 distinct CDR3 sequences, roughly an eighth of them singletons. Sequencing input: blood. Receptor source: a woman in her thirties or forties with Graves' ophthalmopathy. Both conserved end residues are trimmed from each CDR3.

CDR3	J	V
ASSLGHNYEQY	TRBJ2-7	TRBV14
SAGEGDRVTEAF	TRBJ1-1	TRBV20-1
ASTLQGTGTYNEQF	TRBJ2-1	TRBV6-1
ASSQEFPGIYGYT	TRBJ1-2	TRBV14
ASSAPRGDNEQF	TRBJ2-1	TRBV2
ASSLPTGKTSGRSYNEQF	TRBJ2-1	TRBV7-9
ASSSRDSQETQY	TRBJ2-5	TRBV11-3
SARGIFGSNTGELF	TRBJ2-2	TRBV20-1
ASSSETLVLNQPQH	TRBJ1-5	TRBV12-3/TRBV12-4
ASSFRVGGDTQY	TRBJ2-3	TRBV7-2
ASSHWGQRNTEAF	TRBJ1-1	TRBV25-1
AIGAANYGYT	TRBJ1-2	TRBV28
ASRGQGSSYEQY	TRBJ2-7	TRBV6-1
SVQGLATDTQY	TRBJ2-3	TRBV20-1
SPRPVSTDTQY	TRBJ2-3	TRBV20-1
ASSLGVVGTEAF	TRBJ1-1	TRBV12-3/TRBV12-4
ASSPHSPGGEQY	TRBJ2-7	TRBV12-3/TRBV12-4
ASSRNLNQPQH	TRBJ1-5	TRBV7-9